Sequencing of this T cell receptor (beta chain) was carried out in a study of patients and donors after allogeneic stem cell transplantation. Germline assignment: CDR1 SGHDN and CDR2 FVKESK. V gave up 1 base and J gave up 9 bases, with 10 bases separating them. The CDR3 runs 13 residues. This clonotype was detected a few times. One entry per CDR3 protein, called by TCRdb with MiXCR from the RT-PCR reads. The table has roughly 230,000 distinct CDR3 sequences, less than 15% seen once. The TCR was taken from a human donor who was either an allogeneic HSCT recipient or a stem cell or donor lymphocyte infusion donor (not recorded which). It is not recorded whose cells these are; they may come from a transplant donor. The sample consisted of blood, either unsorted or a sorted T cell fraction (not recorded which). V is TRBV14 and J is TRBJ2-1, with D maybe TRBD2 (6 bases). CDR3 sequence (DNA): TGTGCCAGCAGCCAAGTGCGGGGTGCTGAGCAGTTCTTC. Its translation: CASSQVRGAEQFF.